The rows below give T cell receptor beta chains drawn from one sample of a study of cytomegalovirus exposure and HLA in healthy donors. Assay: immunoSEQ multiplex PCR; the TCRdb copy retains only in-frame clones and omits some. Of 160,000 or so clones listed, 65% to 85% are singletons. The sequenced sample was PBMCs. The receptors stem from a male donor in good health and CMV-seropositive. Both conserved end residues are part of each CDR3. A D gene is named only where the DNA matches it firmly. Clone size is shown for a subset of rows, as once, few, many or a class of expanded clone.

size	V	J	D	DNA	CDR3
.	TRBV5-8	TRBJ2-7	TRBD2	TGTGCCAGCAGCCCACCCTGGGATAGCGGGTACGAGCAGTACTTC	CASSPPWDSGYEQYF
once	TRBV6-6	TRBJ1-5	TRBD1	TGTGCCAGCAGGAGGACACAGGGGGGAAGAAGTCAGCCCCAGCATTTT	CASRRTQGGRSQPQHF
.	TRBV10-3	TRBJ2-1	.	TGTGCCATCAGTGAGTCGGCGGATTTCTACAATGAGCAGTTCTTC	CAISESADFYNEQFF
.	TRBV28	TRBJ2-7	.	TGTGCCAGTGAAGGGGCGGTCAGCTCCTACGAGCAGTACTTC	CASEGAVSSYEQYF
few	TRBV15	TRBJ2-1	.	TGTGCCACCGTGATGGAGGGAGAACTCAATGAGCAGTTCTTC	CATVMEGELNEQFF
.	TRBV7-8	TRBJ1-5	.	TGTGCCAGCAGCCCGAGCGAGGCGGTAGGTCAGCCCCAGCATTTT	CASSPSEAVGQPQHF
.	TRBV18	TRBJ2-7	TRBD1	TGTGCCAGCTCACCACAGGGACAGAGCTCCTACGAGCAGTACTTC	CASSPQGQSSYEQYF
few	TRBV4-2	TRBJ2-3	.	TGTGCCAGCAGCCCCTATCTAACAGATACGCAGTATTTT	CASSPYLTDTQYF
once	TRBV6-6	TRBJ2-5	.	TGTGCCAGCAGTTATGTGGCTGAGACCCAGTACTTC	CASSYVAETQYF
.	TRBV11-3	TRBJ2-1	.	TGTGCCAGCAGCTTAGAACCCGGCGGAACGACGTTCTTC	CASSLEPGGTTFF
.	TRBV28	TRBJ1-4	.	TGTGCCAGCAACATTGGGGGGGCTTGGAATGAAAAACTGTTTTTT	CASNIGGAWNEKLFF
.	TRBV29-1	TRBJ1-5	.	TGCAGCGTCTTAGAGAGGGGGCAGCCCCAGCATTTT	CSVLERGQPQHF
.	TRBV5-1	TRBJ2-7	TRBD2	TGCGCCAGCAGCTTGGAAGGCGGGAGCCGGGGCGAGCAGTACTTC	CASSLEGGSRGEQYF
.	TRBV9	TRBJ2-7	.	TGTGCCAGCAGCGCACCCGGTTCTAGCCTCTACGAGCAGTACTTC	CASSAPGSSLYEQYF
few	TRBV28	TRBJ2-7	.	TGTGCCAGCAGTAGACAGGCGGCCTACGAGCAGTACTTC	CASSRQAAYEQYF
.	TRBV10-1	TRBJ2-7	TRBD2	TGCGCCAGGGGGACTAGCGGGATGAAGGGGCCTTACGAGCAGTACTTC	CARGTSGMKGPYEQYF
.	TRBV14	TRBJ1-1	.	TGTGCCAGCAGCCAAGTCTTGAGCACCCAAGCTTTCTTT	CASSQVLSTQAFF
.	TRBV2	TRBJ1-3	.	TGTGCCAGCAGTTTCTCGTCTGGAAACACCATATATTTT	CASSFSSGNTIYF
.	TRBV19	TRBJ1-2	.	TGTGCCAGTAGTCCCCGGGGGGAGGAGGGCTATGGCTACACCTTC	CASSPRGEEGYGYTF
.	TRBV28	TRBJ1-1	.	TGTGCCAGCGGCACTGGACATTCAGAGACTTTCTTT	CASGTGHSETFF
.	TRBV18	TRBJ2-1	TRBD1	TGTGCCAGCTCACCCCCTGGGACAGCGGAGACCCGTTCCTACAATGAGCAGTTCTTC	CASSPPGTAETRSYNEQFF
.	TRBV30	TRBJ1-5	.	TGTGCCTGGAGTGGCGGGGTCGGTCAGCCCCAGCATTTT	CAWSGGVGQPQHF
.	TRBV27	TRBJ2-5	TRBD1	TGTGCCACCCGACAGGGGGGCGAGACCCAGTACTTC	CATRQGGETQYF
.	TRBV7-9	TRBJ1-1	.	TGTTCCAGCACCCGGGACAACCCTGAAGCTTTCTTT	CSSTRDNPEAFF